The T cell receptor beta chain described here comes from a study of T cell changes during pregnancy in multiple sclerosis. This clone turned up a few times. Assay used: immunoSEQ multiplex PCR; TCRdb lists only in-frame clones, some missing. The sample consists of some 80,000 clones, about 94% of them appearing once. The ends lost 4 bases at V and 0 bases at J; junction bases unmatched: 9. Per germline, CDR1 WSHSY and CDR2 SAAADI. The CDR3 is 18 residues long. The receptor was isolated from a female donor with multiple sclerosis, enrolled in a pregnancy study. The chain is built from TRBV10-2 and TRBJ2-3, with 11 bases matching TRBD2. Sequenced here: CD4+ T cells from peripheral blood mononuclear cells, sampled after pregnancy. The CDR3 DNA reads TGCGCCAGCAGTGGCCCTAGCGGGAGGTGGAAAAGCACAGATACGCAGTATTTT. Translation: CASSGPSGRWKSTDTQYF.